This TCR beta chain came from a study of CD8 T cells in ankylosing spondylitis. Many counts were recorded for this clonotype. CDR1 MNHEY and CDR2 SMNVEV come from the germline V gene (reference sequence). The J segment lost 0 bases and the V segment lost 5 bases, leaving 8 bases of the junction unmatched. The CDR3 consists of 16 residues. TCRdb reprocessed the 5' RACE reads with MiXCR, giving one entry per CDR3 protein. Among about 110,000 distinct CDR3 sequences listed, 24% were seen once. The chain carries TRBV27 and TRBJ2-3; TRBD1 matches at 7 bases. The origin of this receptor is a male donor with ankylosing spondylitis. Sequencing was carried out using synovial fluid, either unsorted or a sorted T cell fraction (not recorded which). The CDR3 DNA is TGTGCCAGCAGTGTGGACAGGCGAAAAAGCACAGATACGCAGTATTTT. This codes for CASSVDRRKSTDTQYF.